The clone carrying this T cell receptor (beta chain) was counted a single time. No antigen is known for it. The ends were cut back, 0 bases at V and 2 bases at J, with 13 bases in the middle. The CDR3 consists of 16 residues. Germline assignment: CDR1 SGDLS and CDR2 YYNGEE. This specimen comes from a study of cytomegalovirus exposure and HLA in healthy donors. Study overall: Out of approximately 400 genotyped donors, roughly 80% belonged to the Caucasian-associated ancestry cluster.

This PCR relied on a set of 60 Vbeta primers and 13 Jbeta primers. Sequenced by immunoSEQ multiplex PCR; TCRdb stores in-frame clones only, minus some. Among roughly 100,000 clones listed, approximately 85% were seen once. General observations from the study: Reports credit the classifier with highly specific, highly sensitive diagnosis of cytomegalovirus status. Later findings reportedly placed an Asian-associated ancestry cluster below the approximately 620-donor mean for N-insertions.

The chain is built from TRBV9 and TRBJ2-3; possibly TRBD1 for D (6 bases). This receptor was taken from a man aged 25-45 years in good health and CMV-seronegative. The sequenced material came from PBMCs. This CDR3 reads CASSVALGGNTDTQYF. As DNA, the CDR3 is TGTGCCAGCAGCGTAGCCTTAGGGGGTAACACAGATACGCAGTATTTT.